The subject of this entry is one T cell receptor beta chain. The antigen is not known. CDR1 LNHDA and CDR2 SQIVND come from the germline V gene (reference sequence). The CDR3 contains 15 residues. V was pared by 5 bases and J by 5 bases, with 19 bases between. The data were taken from a study of OX40 agonist ivuxolimab in advanced cancers. Study overall: Participants, 70% to 90% male, averaged around 64 years of age, ranging from roughly 20 to 79. Eligibility rules accepted prior anti-PD-1, anti-PD-L1 or anti-CTLA-4 therapy, and around 43% had some.

Study-level findings and limits: The study did not work out the antigen specificity of the expanded peripheral T cells. At 0.1 to 3.0 mg/kg and by week 6, CD4+ and CD8+ T cells in the blood had expanded clonally.

The protocol was immunoSEQ multiplex PCR, while the TCRdb copy is restricted to in-frame clones and leaves out a portion. The sample lists some 80,000 clones; nearly 95% were seen once. This sequence originates from an adult with an advanced solid tumor such as melanoma, head and neck, liver or kidney cancer. This specimen was CD4+ or CD8+ T cells sorted from blood, taken in a trial of the OX40 agonist ivuxolimab. V is TRBV19 and J is TRBJ2-7, with D perhaps TRBD2 (8 bases). The CDR3 spells CASSPREGARNEQYF. DNA of the CDR3: TGTGCCAGTAGTCCCCGGGAGGGGGCAAGAAACGAGCAGTACTTC. Using reference TRBV19 and TRBJ2-7 for the parts outside the CDR3, the full variable domain is DGGITQSPKYLFRKEGQNVTLSCEQNLNHDAMYWYRQDPGQGLRLIYYSQIVNDFQKGDIAEGYSVSREKKESFPLTVTSAQKNPTAFYLCASSPREGARNEQYFGPGTRLTVT.